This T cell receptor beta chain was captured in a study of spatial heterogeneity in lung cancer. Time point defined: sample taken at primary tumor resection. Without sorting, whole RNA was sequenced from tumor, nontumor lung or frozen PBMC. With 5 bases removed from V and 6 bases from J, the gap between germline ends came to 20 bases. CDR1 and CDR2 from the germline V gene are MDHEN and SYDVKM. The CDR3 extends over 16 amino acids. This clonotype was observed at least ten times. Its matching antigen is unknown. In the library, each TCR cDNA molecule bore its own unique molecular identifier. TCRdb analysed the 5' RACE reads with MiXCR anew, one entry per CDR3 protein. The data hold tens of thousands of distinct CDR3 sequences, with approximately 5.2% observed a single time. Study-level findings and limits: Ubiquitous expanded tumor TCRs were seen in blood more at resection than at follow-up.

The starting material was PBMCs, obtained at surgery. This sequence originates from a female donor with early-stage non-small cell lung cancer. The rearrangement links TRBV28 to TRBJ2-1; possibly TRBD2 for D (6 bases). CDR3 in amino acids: CASSDRGFRAFNEQFF. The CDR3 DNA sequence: TGTGCCAGCAGTGATCGGGGGTTTCGGGCCTTCAATGAGCAGTTCTTC.